This TCR beta chain was sequenced for a study of cytomegalovirus exposure and HLA in healthy donors. Whole-study findings and limits: Earlier analysis looked at TCR beta V segments, and most were productive about 90% or about 30% of the time. Specific recognition of CMV antigens was confirmed in vitro for three chains (all CMV-associated). DRB1 showed the most TCR associations and HLA-C the fewest in a later analysis, as rates varied by HLA locus.

A multiplex PCR was run with 60 Vbeta primers and 13 Jbeta primers. The repertoire was sequenced with immunoSEQ multiplex PCR; TCRdb's copy has only in-frame clones and lacks some. The data hold about 200,000 clones, with around 86% observed a single time. With regard to this clone: The antigen is not known.

Sample: PBMCs. This receptor was identified in a woman aged 40 to 50 in good health and CMV-seronegative.

The CDR3 loop is CASSQPTSGKPKNIQYF. CDR3 nucleotides: TGCGCCAGCAGCCAACCTACTAGCGGGAAGCCCAAAAACATTCAGTACTTC. The chain combines TRBV4-1 with TRBJ2-4; 10 nucleotides align to TRBD2. CDR1 is MGHRA and CDR2 is YSYEKL in the germline V gene. This CDR3 has 17 residues. The V and J ends lost 2 bases and 2 bases, in that order; junction bases with no gene match: 6.